These T cell receptor beta chains were read from a single sample in a study of T cells in Graves' hyperthyroidism and ophthalmopathy. TCRdb fed the multiplex PCR reads into MiXCR, producing one record per CDR3 protein. This table holds around 100,000 distinct CDR3 sequences, approximately 48% found once. Specimen: blood. The receptors were gathered from a man in his forties with Graves' hyperthyroidism. The CDR3 runs from the conserved cysteine through the conserved F or W. Each record gives: J gene, clone size, V gene, D gene, CDR3 protein, CDR3 DNA. A D gene is named only where the DNA matches it firmly. Size values are once, few and many counts, or a class for expanded clones, and some rows have none.

TRBJ2-7,many,TRBV2,TRBD1,CASSRDRAYEQYF,TGTGCCAGCAGCCGGGACAGGGCCTACGAGCAGTACTTC
TRBJ2-7,many,TRBV12-3/TRBV12-4,NA,CASSLAGTGEQYF,TGTGCCAGCAGTTTAGCGGGAACGGGCGAGCAGTACTTC
TRBJ2-7,NA,TRBV5-1,TRBD1,CASRKTGSSSTGTGEWEQYF,TGCGCCAGCAGAAAAACGGGCAGCAGCTCCACCGGGACAGGGGAGTGGGAGCAGTACTTC
TRBJ2-3,NA,TRBV3-1,NA,CASSLRGRGRTDTQYF,TGTGCCAGCAGCCTCAGGGGGAGGGGGCGAACAGATACGCAGTATTTT
TRBJ2-7,few,TRBV30,NA,CAWSVGSPYEQYF,TGTGCCTGGAGTGTTGGCTCCCCCTACGAGCAGTACTTC
TRBJ1-1,many,TRBV6-1,TRBD1,CATRDRGRPRTEAFF,TGTGCCACCCGGGACAGGGGACGACCGAGGACTGAAGCTTTCTTT
TRBJ2-2,few,TRBV9,NA,CASSFRGRNTGELFF,TGTGCCAGCAGTTTCAGGGGTAGGAACACCGGGGAGCTGTTTTTT
TRBJ2-3,many,TRBV5-4,NA,CASSLPLGVDTQYF,TGTGCCAGCAGCCTCCCTTTGGGGGTCGATACGCAGTATTTT
TRBJ1-1,many,TRBV7-6,NA,CASSLLGQRNTEAFF,TGTGCCAGCAGCTTACTAGGACAGCGGAACACTGAAGCTTTCTTT
TRBJ2-5,few,TRBV15,NA,CATSPDLNQETQYF,TGTGCCACCTCGCCGGATTTAAACCAAGAGACCCAGTACTTC
TRBJ2-7,NA,TRBV29-1,TRBD1,CSVNGQGVYEQYF,TGCAGCGTCAACGGACAGGGGGTTTACGAGCAGTACTTC
TRBJ2-2,NA,TRBV6-2/TRBV6-3,TRBD2,CASTELAGGGTGELFF,TGTGCCAGCACCGAACTAGCGGGAGGTGGCACCGGGGAGCTGTTTTTT
TRBJ1-4,many,TRBV12-3/TRBV12-4,NA,CASSLHGGGEKLFF,TGTGCCAGCAGTTTACATGGGGGAGGTGAAAAACTGTTTTTT
TRBJ2-1,NA,TRBV11-2,TRBD2,CASSQGAPGIAGGGDEQFF,TGCGCCAGCAGCCAAGGAGCCCCGGGGATAGCGGGAGGGGGGGATGAGCAGTTCTTC
TRBJ2-6,NA,TRBV29-1,NA,CSARTGAAEANILTF,TGCAGCGCCCGGACGGGCGCCGCTGAGGCCAACATCCTGACTTTC
TRBJ1-1,NA,TRBV10-1,NA,CASSHPTGSLNTEAFF,TGCGCCAGCAGTCACCCCACAGGAAGCTTGAACACTGAAGCTTTCTTT
TRBJ1-2,many,TRBV5-1,NA,CASSLDRLGYTF,TGCGCCAGCAGCTTGGACAGACTTGGCTACACCTTC
TRBJ1-5,few,TRBV7-9,NA,CASSLGMGASQPQHF,TGTGCCAGCAGCTTGGGTATGGGGGCGAGTCAGCCCCAGCATTTT
TRBJ2-1,many,TRBV7-7,TRBD2,CASSLELAGNNEQFF,TGTGCTAGCAGCTTAGAACTAGCGGGCAACAATGAGCAGTTCTTC
TRBJ2-5,once,TRBV19,NA,CASSKTGLETQYF,TGTGCCAGTAGTAAAACAGGGTTAGAGACCCAGTACTTC
TRBJ1-5,NA,TRBV29-1,NA,CSSIGAYSNQPQHF,TGCAGCTCCATAGGGGCTTATAGCAATCAGCCCCAGCATTTT
TRBJ2-2,many,TRBV2,NA,CASSESVGANTGELFF,TGTGCCAGCAGTGAATCCGTGGGGGCGAACACCGGGGAGCTGTTTTTT
TRBJ2-6,NA,TRBV15,NA,CATSRTSGASRLTF,TGTGCCACCAGCAGGACCTCTGGGGCCAGCAGGCTGACTTTC
TRBJ2-3,NA,TRBV9,TRBD2,CASSPGLAGGGDTQYF,TGTGCCAGCAGCCCCGGACTAGCGGGGGGGGGGGATACGCAGTATTTT
TRBJ2-5,many,TRBV5-4,TRBD1,CASSSPLGQGAGETQYF,TGTGCCAGCAGCTCACCTCTGGGACAGGGGGCGGGAGAGACCCAGTACTTC
TRBJ2-7,few,TRBV2,NA,CASSDARGASSYEQYF,TGTGCCAGCAGTGATGCTCGGGGGGCGAGCTCCTACGAGCAGTACTTC
TRBJ1-2,few,TRBV7-8,NA,CASSLGSPGQATGNTF,TGTGCCAGCAGCTTAGGATCCCCGGGACAAGCGACTGGAAACACCTTC
TRBJ2-7,many,TRBV19,NA,CASSETSSYEQYF,TGTGCCAGTAGTGAGACAAGCTCCTACGAGCAGTACTTC
TRBJ1-2,NA,TRBV2,TRBD1,CASRGQANYGYTF,TGTGCCAGCAGGGGACAGGCAAACTATGGCTACACCTTC
TRBJ2-7,many,TRBV12-3/TRBV12-4,TRBD2,CASSRSGSIEQYF,TGTGCCAGCAGTCGGAGCGGGAGTATCGAGCAGTACTTC
TRBJ1-5,NA,TRBV20-1,NA,CSAQSGGIGNEPQHF,TGCAGTGCTCAAAGCGGGGGTATCGGCAATGAGCCCCAGCATTTT
TRBJ2-6,NA,TRBV29-1,NA,CSLPGANVLTF,TGCAGTCTTCCTGGGGCCAACGTCCTGACTTTC
TRBJ2-7,NA,TRBV15,TRBD1,CATSRDLGQYEQYF,TGTGCCACCAGCAGAGATCTGGGACAGTACGAGCAGTACTTC
TRBJ1-1,many,TRBV4-1,TRBD1,CASSQGQGARGNTEAFF,TGCGCCAGCAGCCAGGGACAGGGGGCGCGGGGGAACACTGAAGCTTTCTTT
TRBJ2-7,NA,TRBV7-2,NA,CASSPYVALEYERYF,TGTGCCAGCTCACCATATGTGGCTTTAGAGTACGAGCGGTACTTC
TRBJ1-3,few,TRBV11-3,NA,CASSQQAYGNTIYF,TGTGCCAGCAGCCAACAGGCCTACGGAAACACCATATATTTT
TRBJ2-1,many,TRBV2,NA,CASSGRRSYNEQFF,TGTGCCAGCAGTGGACGGAGGTCCTACAATGAGCAGTTCTTC
TRBJ1-5,NA,TRBV20-1,TRBD1,CSARGTGRPQHF,TGCAGTGCTAGAGGGACAGGCCGGCCCCAGCATTTT
TRBJ2-2,NA,TRBV25-1,NA,CASSLGPTGELFF,TGTGCCAGCAGTCTCGGACCCACCGGGGAGCTGTTTTTT
TRBJ2-3,NA,TRBV7-8,TRBD2,CASSLDLAGWAGTDTQYF,TGTGCCAGCAGCTTAGACCTAGCGGGGTGGGCCGGCACAGATACGCAGTATTTT
TRBJ2-5,many,TRBV9,NA,CASSVDREETQYF,TGTGCCAGCAGCGTAGATAGGGAAGAGACCCAGTACTTC
TRBJ1-2,NA,TRBV9,TRBD1,CASSGTRFGQVDGYTF,TGTGCCAGCAGCGGAACCCGCTTCGGACAGGTTGATGGCTACACCTTC
TRBJ1-1,NA,TRBV6-5,NA,CASRESVANTEAFF,TGTGCCAGCAGGGAGAGTGTAGCGAACACTGAAGCTTTCTTT
TRBJ1-2,many,TRBV2,NA,CASSARRDYGYTF,TGTGCCAGCAGTGCAAGGAGAGACTATGGCTACACCTTC
TRBJ1-6,many,TRBV10-1,NA,CASFPRVENSPLHF,TGCGCCAGCTTCCCCAGGGTGGAAAATTCACCCCTCCACTTT
TRBJ2-5,NA,TRBV2,NA,CARDREPPPAQETQYF,TGTGCCAGGGACAGAGAACCCCCCCCGGCCCAAGAGACCCAGTACTTC
TRBJ2-5,NA,TRBV7-3,NA,CARRGRETQYF,TGTGCCCGACGGGGACGGGAGACCCAGTACTTC
TRBJ2-7,NA,TRBV20-1,TRBD2,CSTSSGGVGYEQYF,TGCAGTACTTCCTCCGGGGGGGTGGGCTACGAGCAGTACTTC
TRBJ1-2,many,TRBV5-5,NA,CASSLPGGRDGYTF,TGTGCCAGCAGCTTGCCGGGAGGAAGAGATGGCTACACCTTC
TRBJ2-7,NA,TRBV10-3,NA,CAISDPRVYEQYF,TGTGCCATCAGTGACCCGCGGGTCTACGAGCAGTACTTC
TRBJ1-2,many,TRBV7-9,TRBD1,CASSGQGSGYTF,TGTGCCAGCAGCGGACAGGGTAGTGGCTACACCTTC
TRBJ2-7,many,TRBV20-1,NA,CSARDLTYEQYF,TGCAGTGCTAGAGATCTGACTTACGAGCAGTACTTC
TRBJ2-2,many,TRBV12-3/TRBV12-4,NA,CASSLGGNAGELFF,TGTGCCAGCAGTTTAGGAGGGAATGCCGGGGAGCTGTTTTTT
TRBJ2-3,many,TRBV7-2,NA,CASSPTGDTQYF,TGTGCCAGCAGCCCGACGGGAGATACGCAGTATTTT